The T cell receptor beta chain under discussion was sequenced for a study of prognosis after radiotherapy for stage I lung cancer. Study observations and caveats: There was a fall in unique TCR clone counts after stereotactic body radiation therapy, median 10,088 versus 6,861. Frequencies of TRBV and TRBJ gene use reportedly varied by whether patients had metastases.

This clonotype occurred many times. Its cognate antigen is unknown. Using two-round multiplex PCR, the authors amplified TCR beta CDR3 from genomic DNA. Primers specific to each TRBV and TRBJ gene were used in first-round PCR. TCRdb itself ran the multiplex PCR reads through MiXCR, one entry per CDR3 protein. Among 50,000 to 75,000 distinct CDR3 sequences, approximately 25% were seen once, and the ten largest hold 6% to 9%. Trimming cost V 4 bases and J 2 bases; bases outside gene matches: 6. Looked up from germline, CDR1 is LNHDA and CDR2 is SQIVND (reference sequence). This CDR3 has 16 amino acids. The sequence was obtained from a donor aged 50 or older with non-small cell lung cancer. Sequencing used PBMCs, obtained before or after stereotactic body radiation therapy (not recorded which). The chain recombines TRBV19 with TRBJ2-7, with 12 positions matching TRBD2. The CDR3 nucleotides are TGTGCCAGTAGTACACGTGGACTAGCGGGGACCTACGAGCAGTACTTC. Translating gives CASSTRGLAGTYEQYF. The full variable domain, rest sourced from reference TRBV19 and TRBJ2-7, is DGGITQSPKYLFRKEGQNVTLSCEQNLNHDAMYWYRQDPGQGLRLIYYSQIVNDFQKGDIAEGYSVSREKKESFPLTVTSAQKNPTAFYLCASSTRGLAGTYEQYFGPGTRLTVT.